This entry concerns a single T cell receptor (beta chain). The target antigen is unknown. This sample stems from a study of liver allograft versus peripheral blood T cells. Study as a whole: Comparing T cell receptor repertoires in transplanted livers with those in recipients' peripheral blood was part of the design. Study results and caveats: Reported data describe T cell receptor repertoires within liver allografts as differing from those in peripheral blood.

Trimming removed 1 base at V and 4 bases at J, with 10 bases between. The CDR3 runs 14 residues. The V gene's germline CDR1 is SGHNT and CDR2 YYREEE (reference sequence). TCRdb itself ran the reads through MiXCR, one entry per CDR3 protein. In the table there are approximately 2,100 distinct CDR3 sequences, roughly 14% of which are singletons. This TCR derives from a human patient who had a liver transplant. The graft donor may have contributed some T cells. The chain uses TRBV5-4 and TRBJ2-3; tentative D call: TRBD2 (6 bases). This chain's CDR3 is CASSLKSGADTQYF. The CDR3 nucleotides are TGTGCCAGCAGCTTGAAGTCGGGGGCAGATACGCAGTATTTT. Full variable domain (missing parts from reference TRBV5-4 and TRBJ2-3): ETGVTQSPTHLIKTRGQQVTLRCSSQSGHNTVSWYQQALGQGPQFIFQYYREEENGRGNFPPRFSGLQFPNYSSELNVNALELDDSALYLCASSLKSGADTQYFGPGTRLTVL.